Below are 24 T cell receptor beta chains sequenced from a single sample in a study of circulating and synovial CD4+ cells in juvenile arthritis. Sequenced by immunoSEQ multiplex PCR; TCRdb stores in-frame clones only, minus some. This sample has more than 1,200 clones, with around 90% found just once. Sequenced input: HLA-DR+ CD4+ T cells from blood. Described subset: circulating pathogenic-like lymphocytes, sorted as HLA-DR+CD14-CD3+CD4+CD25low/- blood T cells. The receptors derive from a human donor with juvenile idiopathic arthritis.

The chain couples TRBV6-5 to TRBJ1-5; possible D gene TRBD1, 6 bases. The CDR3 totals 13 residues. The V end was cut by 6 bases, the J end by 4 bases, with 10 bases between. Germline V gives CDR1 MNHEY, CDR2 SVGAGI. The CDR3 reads CASSLGQNQPQHF. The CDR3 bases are TGTGCCAGCAGCTTGGGACAAAATCAGCCCCAGCATTTT.

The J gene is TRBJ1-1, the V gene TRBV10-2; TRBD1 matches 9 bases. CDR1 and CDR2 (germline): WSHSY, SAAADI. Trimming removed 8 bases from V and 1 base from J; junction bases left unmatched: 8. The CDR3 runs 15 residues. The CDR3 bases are TGCGCCAGCCTAACCCTGGGACAGGGGAACACTGAAGCTTTCTTT. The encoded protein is CASLTLGQGNTEAFF.

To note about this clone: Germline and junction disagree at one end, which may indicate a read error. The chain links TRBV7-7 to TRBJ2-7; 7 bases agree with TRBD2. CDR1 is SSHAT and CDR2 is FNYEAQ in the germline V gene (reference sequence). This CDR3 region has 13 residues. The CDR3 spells CASSRSGEGEQYF. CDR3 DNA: TGTGCTAGCAGCCGTTCGGGGGAGGGGGAGCAGTACTTC. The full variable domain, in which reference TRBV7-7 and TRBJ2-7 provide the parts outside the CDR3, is GAGVSQSPRYKVTKRGQDVTLRCDPISSHATLYWYQQALGQGPEFLTYFNYEAQPDKSGLPSDRFSAERPEGSISTLTIQRTEQRDSAMYRCASSRSGEGEQYFGPGTRLTVT.

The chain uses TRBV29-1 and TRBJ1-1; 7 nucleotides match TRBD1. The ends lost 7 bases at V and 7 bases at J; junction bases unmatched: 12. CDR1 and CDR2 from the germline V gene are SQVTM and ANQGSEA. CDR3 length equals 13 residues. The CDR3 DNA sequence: TGCAGCGCCTCCTTGGGGACAGAGGGTGAAGCTTTCTTT. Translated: CSASLGTEGEAFF. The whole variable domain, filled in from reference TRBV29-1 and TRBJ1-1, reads SAVISQKPSRDICQRGTSLTIQCQVDSQVTMMFWYRQQPGQSLTLIATANQGSEATYESGFVIDKFPISRPNLTFSTLTVSNMSPEDSSIYLCSASLGTEGEAFFGQGTRLTVV.

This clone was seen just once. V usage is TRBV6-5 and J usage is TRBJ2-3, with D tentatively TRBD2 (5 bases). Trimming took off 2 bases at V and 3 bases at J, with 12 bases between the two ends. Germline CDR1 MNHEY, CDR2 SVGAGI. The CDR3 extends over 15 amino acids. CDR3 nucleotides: TGTGCCAGCAGTTACGGAGCGGAGAGAACAGATACGCAGTATTTT. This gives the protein CASSYGAERTDTQYF.

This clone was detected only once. CDR3 DNA sequence: TGTGCCAGCAGCTTAGCCCCAGGTCCGATGAACACTGAAGCTTTCTTT. Its protein is CASSLAPGPMNTEAFF. The V and J genes are TRBV7-6 and TRBJ1-1; D gene ambiguous. This CDR3 has 16 residues. CDR1 SGHVS and CDR2 FNYEAQ come from the germline V gene. V was trimmed by 0 bases and J by 0 bases, leaving 11 bases between them.

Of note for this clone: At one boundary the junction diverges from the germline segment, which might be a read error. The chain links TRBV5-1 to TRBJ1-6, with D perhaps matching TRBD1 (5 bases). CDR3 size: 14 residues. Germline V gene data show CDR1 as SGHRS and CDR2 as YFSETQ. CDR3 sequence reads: CASSYQGDNSPLHF. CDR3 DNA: TGCGCCAGCAGCTACCAGGGTGATAATTCCCCCCTCCACTTT.

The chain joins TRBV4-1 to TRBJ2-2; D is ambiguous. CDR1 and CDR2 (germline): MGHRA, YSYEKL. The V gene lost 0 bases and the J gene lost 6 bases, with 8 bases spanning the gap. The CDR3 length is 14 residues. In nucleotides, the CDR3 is TGCGCCAGCAGCCAAGAGCGGCGATCCGGGGAGCTGTTTTTT. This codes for CASSQERRSGELFF.

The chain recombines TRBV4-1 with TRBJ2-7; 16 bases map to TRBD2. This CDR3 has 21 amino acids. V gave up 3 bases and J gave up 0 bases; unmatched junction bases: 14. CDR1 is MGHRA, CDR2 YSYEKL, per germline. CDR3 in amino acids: CASSQEGTGTSGGGSSYEQYF. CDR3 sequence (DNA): TGCGCCAGCAGCCAGGAAGGGACCGGGACTAGCGGGGGGGGCAGCTCCTACGAGCAGTACTTC.

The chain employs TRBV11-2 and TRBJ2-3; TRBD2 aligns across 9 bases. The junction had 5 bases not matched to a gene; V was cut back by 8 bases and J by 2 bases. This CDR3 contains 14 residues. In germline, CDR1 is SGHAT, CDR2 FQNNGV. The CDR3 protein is CASVRGGNTDTQYF. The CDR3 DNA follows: TGTGCCAGCGTGCGGGGGGGAAACACAGATACGCAGTATTTT.

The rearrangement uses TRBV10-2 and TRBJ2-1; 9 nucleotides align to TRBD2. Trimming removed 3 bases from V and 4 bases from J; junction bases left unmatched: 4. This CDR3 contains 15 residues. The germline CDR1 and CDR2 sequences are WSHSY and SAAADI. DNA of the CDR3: TGCGCCAGCAGTGAAGCTAGCGGGAATTACAATGAGCAGTTCTTC. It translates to CASSEASGNYNEQFF.

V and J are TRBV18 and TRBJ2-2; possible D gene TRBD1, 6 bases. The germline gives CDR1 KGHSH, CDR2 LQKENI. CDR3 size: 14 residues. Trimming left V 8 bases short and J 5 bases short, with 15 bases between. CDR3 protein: CASRDSQGTGELFF. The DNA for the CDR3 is TGTGCCAGCCGAGACAGTCAGGGGACCGGGGAGCTGTTTTTT.

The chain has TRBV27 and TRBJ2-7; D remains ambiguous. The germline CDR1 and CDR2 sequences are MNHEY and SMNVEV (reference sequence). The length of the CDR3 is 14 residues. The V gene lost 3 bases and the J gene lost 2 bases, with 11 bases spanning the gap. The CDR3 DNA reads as TGTGCCAGCAGTTTTTCCGGGTTCCCCTACGAGCAGTACTTC. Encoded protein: CASSFSGFPYEQYF.

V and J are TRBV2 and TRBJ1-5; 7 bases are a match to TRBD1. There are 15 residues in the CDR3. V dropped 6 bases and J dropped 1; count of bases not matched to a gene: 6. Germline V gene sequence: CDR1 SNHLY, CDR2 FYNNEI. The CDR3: CASSETGMSNQPQHF. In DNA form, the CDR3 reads TGTGCCAGCAGCGAGACAGGGATGAGCAATCAGCCCCAGCATTTT.

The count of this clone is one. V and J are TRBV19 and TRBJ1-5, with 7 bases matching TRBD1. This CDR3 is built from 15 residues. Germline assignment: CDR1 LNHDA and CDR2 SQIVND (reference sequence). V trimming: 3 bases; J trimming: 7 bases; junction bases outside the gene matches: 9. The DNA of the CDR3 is TGTGCCAGTAGTATTCAAGGGGGCACAAACCAGCCCCAGCATTTT. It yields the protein CASSIQGGTNQPQHF.

The CDR3: CASSPRGGQGTSNTGELFF. The CDR3 bases are TGTGCCAGCAGCCCCCGAGGGGGACAGGGGACTTCGAACACCGGGGAGCTGTTTTTT. The rearrangement joins TRBV5-4 to TRBJ2-2; 10 positions agree with TRBD1. Losses at the gene ends were 4 bases for V and 0 bases for J; bases not matched to a gene: 12. Germline loops: CDR1 SGHNT, CDR2 YYREEE (reference sequence). This CDR3 is 19 amino acids long. The whole variable domain, filled in from reference TRBV5-4 and TRBJ2-2, reads ETGVTQSPTHLIKTRGQQVTLRCSSQSGHNTVSWYQQALGQGPQFIFQYYREEENGRGNFPPRFSGLQFPNYSSELNVNALELDDSALYLCASSPRGGQGTSNTGELFFGEGSRLTVL.

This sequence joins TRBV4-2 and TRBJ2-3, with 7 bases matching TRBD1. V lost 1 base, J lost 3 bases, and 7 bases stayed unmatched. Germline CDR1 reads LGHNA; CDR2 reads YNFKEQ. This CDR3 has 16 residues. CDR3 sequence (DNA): TGTGCCAGCAGCCAAGGGGGACAGTATTTAACAGATACGCAGTATTTT. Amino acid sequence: CASSQGGQYLTDTQYF.

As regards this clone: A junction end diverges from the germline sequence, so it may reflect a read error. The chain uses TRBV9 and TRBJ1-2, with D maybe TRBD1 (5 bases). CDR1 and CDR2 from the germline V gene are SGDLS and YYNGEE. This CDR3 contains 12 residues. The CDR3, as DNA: TGTGCCAGCAGCGTAGCCCATGACAGTCAGGCCTTC. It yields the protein CASSVAHDSQAF.

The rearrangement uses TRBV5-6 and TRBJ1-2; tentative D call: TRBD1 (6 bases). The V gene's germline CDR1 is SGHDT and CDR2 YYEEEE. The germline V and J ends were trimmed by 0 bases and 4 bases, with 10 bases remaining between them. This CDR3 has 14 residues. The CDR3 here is CASSLDRASYGYTF. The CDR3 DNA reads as TGTGCCAGCAGCTTGGACAGGGCTTCCTATGGCTACACCTTC.

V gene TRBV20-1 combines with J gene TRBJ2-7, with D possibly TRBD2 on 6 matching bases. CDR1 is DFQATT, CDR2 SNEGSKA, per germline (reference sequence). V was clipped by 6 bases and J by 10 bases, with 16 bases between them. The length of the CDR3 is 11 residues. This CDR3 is CSAPARESQYF. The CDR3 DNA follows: TGCAGTGCCCCCGCACGGGAGTCTCAGTACTTC.

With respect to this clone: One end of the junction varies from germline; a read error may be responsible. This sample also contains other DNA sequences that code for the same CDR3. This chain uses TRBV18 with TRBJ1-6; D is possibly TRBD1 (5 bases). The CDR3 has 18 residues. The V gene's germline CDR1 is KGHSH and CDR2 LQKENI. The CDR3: CASSPSGGVDSYNSPLHF. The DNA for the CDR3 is TGTGCCAGCTCACCGAGCGGGGGGGTCGACTCCTATAATTCCCCCCTCCACTTT. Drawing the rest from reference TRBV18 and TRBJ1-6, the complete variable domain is NAGVMQNPRHLVRRRGQEARLRCSPMKGHSHVYWYRQLPEEGLKFMVYLQKENIIDESGMPKERFSAEFPKEGPSILRIQQVVRGDSAAYFCASSPSGGVDSYNSPLHFGNGTRLTVT.

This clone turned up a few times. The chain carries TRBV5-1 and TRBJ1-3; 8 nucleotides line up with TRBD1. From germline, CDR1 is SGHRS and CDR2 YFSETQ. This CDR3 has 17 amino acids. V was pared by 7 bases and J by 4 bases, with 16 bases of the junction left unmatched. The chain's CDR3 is CASRLQTGEARGNTIYF. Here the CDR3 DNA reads TGCGCCAGCCGCCTCCAGACAGGGGAAGCGCGGGGAAACACCATATATTTT.

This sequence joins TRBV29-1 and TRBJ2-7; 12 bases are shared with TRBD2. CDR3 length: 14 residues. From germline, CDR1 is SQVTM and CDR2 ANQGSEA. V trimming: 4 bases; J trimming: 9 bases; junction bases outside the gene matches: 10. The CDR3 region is CSVGLAGVRQGQYF. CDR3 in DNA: TGCAGCGTTGGACTAGCGGGAGTACGTCAGGGGCAGTACTTC.

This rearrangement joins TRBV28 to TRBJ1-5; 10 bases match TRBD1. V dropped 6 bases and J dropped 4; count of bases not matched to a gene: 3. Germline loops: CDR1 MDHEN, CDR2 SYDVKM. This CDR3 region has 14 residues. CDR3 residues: CASSWTGGNQPQHF. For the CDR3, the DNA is TGTGCCAGCAGCTGGACAGGGGGGAATCAGCCCCAGCATTTT.